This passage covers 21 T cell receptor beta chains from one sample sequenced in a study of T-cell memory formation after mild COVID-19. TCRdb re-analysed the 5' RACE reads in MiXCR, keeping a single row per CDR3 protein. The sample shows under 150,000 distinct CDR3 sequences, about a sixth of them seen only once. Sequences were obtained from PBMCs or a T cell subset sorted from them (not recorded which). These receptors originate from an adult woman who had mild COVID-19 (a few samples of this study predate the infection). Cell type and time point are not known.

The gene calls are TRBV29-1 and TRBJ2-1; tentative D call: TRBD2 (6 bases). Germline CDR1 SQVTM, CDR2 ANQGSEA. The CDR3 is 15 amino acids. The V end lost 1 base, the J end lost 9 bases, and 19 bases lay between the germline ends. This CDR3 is CSVEGSGNRVGEQFF. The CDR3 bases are TGCAGCGTTGAAGGTAGCGGAAACCGGGTGGGTGAGCAGTTCTTC.

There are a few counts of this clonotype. CDR3 loop: CAISGTTGLYGYTF. The CDR3 DNA reads as TGTGCCATCAGTGGGACGACAGGACTCTATGGCTACACCTTC. The gene calls are TRBV10-3 and TRBJ1-2; a possible D gene is TRBD1 (6 bases). Germline loops: CDR1 ENHRY, CDR2 SYGVKD. The CDR3 totals 14 residues. V lost 4 bases to trimming and J lost 4 bases, with 13 bases between them.

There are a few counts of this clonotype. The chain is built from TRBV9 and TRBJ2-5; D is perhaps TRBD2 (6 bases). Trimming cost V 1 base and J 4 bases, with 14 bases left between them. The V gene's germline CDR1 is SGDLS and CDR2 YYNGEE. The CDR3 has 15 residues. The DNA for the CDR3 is TGTGCCAGCAGCGTATTACCGGGGACTGCAGAGACCCAGTACTTC. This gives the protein CASSVLPGTAETQYF.

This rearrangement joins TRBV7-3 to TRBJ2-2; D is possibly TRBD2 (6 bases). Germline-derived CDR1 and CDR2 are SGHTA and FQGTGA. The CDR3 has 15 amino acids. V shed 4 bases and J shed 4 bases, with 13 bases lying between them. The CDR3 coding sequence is TGTGCCAGCAGCTCCTCCGGGACTGCCACCGGGGAGCTGTTTTTT. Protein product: CASSSSGTATGELFF.

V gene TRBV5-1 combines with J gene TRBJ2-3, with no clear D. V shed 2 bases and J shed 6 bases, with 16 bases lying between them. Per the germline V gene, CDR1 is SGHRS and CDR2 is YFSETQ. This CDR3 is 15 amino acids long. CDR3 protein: CASSLGSPPGDTQYF. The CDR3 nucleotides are TGCGCCAGCAGCTTAGGCTCGCCCCCCGGTGATACGCAGTATTTT.

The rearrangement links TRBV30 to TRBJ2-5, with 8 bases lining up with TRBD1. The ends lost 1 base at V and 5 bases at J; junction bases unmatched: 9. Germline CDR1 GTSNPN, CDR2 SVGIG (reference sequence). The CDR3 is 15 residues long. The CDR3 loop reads CAWSGTGMRGETQYF. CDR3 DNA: TGTGCCTGGAGTGGGACAGGGATGAGGGGGGAGACCCAGTACTTC.

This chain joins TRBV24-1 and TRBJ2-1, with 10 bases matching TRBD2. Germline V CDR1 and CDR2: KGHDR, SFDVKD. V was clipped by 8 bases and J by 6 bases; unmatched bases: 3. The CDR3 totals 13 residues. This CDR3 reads CATTSGSPNEQFF. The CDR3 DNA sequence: TGTGCCACCACTAGCGGGAGTCCCAATGAGCAGTTCTTC.

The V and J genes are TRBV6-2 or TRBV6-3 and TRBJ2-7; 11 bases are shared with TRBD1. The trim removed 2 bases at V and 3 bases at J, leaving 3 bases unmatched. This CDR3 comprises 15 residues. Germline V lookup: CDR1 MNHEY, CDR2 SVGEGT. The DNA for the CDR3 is TGTGCCAGCAGTTACGGGGGGACAGGGGGCTACGAGCAGTACTTC. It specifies CASSYGGTGGYEQYF.

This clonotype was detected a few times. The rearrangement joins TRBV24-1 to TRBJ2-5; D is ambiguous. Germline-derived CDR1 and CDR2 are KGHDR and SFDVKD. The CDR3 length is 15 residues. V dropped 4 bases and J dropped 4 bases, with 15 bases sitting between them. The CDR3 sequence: CATSELGLVGETQYF. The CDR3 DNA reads TGTGCCACCAGTGAGCTTGGCCTGGTGGGAGAGACCCAGTACTTC.

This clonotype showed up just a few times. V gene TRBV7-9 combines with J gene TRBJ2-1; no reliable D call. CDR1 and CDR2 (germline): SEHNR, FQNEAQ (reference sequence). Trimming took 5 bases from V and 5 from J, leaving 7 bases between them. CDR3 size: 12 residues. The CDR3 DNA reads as TGTGCCAGCAGCCAGGATCACAATGAGCAGTTCTTC. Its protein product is CASSQDHNEQFF.

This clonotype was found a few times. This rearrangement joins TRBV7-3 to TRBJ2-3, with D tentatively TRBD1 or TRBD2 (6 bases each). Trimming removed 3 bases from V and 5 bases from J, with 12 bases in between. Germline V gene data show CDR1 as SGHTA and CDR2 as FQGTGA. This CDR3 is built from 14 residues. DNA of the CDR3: TGTGCCAGCAGCTTTTCGGGGGCCGAAGATACGCAGTATTTT. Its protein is CASSFSGAEDTQYF.

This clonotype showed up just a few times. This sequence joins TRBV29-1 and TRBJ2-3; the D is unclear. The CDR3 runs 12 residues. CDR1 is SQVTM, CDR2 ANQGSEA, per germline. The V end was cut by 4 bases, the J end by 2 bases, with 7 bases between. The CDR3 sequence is CSVGDNTDTQYF. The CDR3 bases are TGCAGCGTTGGAGACAACACAGATACGCAGTATTTT.

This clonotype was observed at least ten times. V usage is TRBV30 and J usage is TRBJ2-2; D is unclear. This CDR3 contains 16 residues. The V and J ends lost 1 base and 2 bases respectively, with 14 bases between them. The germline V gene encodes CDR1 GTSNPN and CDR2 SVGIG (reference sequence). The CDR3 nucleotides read TGTGCCTGGAGTGGGATGATCGTCAGCAACACCGGGGAGCTGTTTTTT. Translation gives CAWSGMIVSNTGELFF. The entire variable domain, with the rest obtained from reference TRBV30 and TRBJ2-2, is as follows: SQTIHQWPATLVQPVGSPLSLECTVEGTSNPNLYWYRQAAGRGLQLLFYSVGIGQISSEVPQNLSASRPQDRQFILSSKKLLLSDSGFYLCAWSGMIVSNTGELFFGEGSRLTVL.

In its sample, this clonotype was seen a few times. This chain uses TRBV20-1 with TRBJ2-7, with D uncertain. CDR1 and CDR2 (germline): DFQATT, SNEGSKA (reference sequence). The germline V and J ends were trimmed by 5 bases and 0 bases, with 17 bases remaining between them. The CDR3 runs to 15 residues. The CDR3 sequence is CSAARRAPSSYEQYF. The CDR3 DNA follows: TGCAGTGCTGCCCGTAGGGCACCTTCCTCCTACGAGCAGTACTTC.

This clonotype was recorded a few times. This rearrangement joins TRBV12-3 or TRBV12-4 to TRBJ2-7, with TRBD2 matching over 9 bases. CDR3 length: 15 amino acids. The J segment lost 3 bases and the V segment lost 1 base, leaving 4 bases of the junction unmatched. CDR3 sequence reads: CASSLGLAGIYEQYF. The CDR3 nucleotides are TGTGCCAGCAGTTTAGGTCTAGCGGGGATCTACGAGCAGTACTTC.

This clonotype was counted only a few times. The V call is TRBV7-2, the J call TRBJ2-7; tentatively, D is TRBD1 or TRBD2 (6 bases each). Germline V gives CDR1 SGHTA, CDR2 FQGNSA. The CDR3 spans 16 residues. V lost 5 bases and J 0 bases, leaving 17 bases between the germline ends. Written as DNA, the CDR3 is TGTGCCAGCAGCCACGGGGGTGCAGGGGCCTCCTACGAGCAGTACTTC. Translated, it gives CASSHGGAGASYEQYF.

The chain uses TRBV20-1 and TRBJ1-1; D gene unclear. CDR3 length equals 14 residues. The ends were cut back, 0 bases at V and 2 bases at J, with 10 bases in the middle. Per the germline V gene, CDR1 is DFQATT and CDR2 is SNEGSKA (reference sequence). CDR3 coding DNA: TGCAGTGCTAGAGATACGGGTTTTAACACTGAAGCTTTCTTT. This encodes CSARDTGFNTEAFF.

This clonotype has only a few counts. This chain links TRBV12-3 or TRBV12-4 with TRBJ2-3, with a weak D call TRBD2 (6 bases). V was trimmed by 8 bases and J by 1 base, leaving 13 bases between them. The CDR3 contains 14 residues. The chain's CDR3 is CASSGGGGTDTQYF. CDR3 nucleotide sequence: TGTGCCAGCTCAGGCGGCGGGGGCACAGATACGCAGTATTTT.

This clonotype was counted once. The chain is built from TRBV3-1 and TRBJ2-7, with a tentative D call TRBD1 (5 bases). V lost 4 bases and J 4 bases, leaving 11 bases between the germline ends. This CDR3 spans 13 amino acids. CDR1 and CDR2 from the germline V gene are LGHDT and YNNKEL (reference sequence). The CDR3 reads CASSPGAAYEQYF. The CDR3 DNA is TGTGCCAGCAGCCCTGGGGCAGCATACGAGCAGTACTTC.

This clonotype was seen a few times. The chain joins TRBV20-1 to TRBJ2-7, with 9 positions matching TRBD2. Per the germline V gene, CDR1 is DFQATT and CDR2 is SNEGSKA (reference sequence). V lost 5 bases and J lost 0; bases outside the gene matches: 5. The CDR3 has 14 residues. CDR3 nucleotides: TGCAGTGCTCAAGGACTAGCGCACTCCTACGAGCAGTACTTC. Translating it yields CSAQGLAHSYEQYF.

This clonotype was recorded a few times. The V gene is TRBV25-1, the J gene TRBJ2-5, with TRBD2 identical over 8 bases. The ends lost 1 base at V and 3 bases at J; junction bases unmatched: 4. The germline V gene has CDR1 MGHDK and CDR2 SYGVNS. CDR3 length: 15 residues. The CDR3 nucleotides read TGTGCCAGCAGTGAATTTACTAGCGGAGAAGAGACCCAGTACTTC. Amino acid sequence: CASSEFTSGEETQYF.